Below, 22 T cell receptor beta chains from the same sample are listed, as sequenced in a study of shared clonotypes between healthy human individuals. Clones were sequenced by immunoSEQ multiplex PCR, and TCRdb holds only the in-frame ones, with some missing. This sample has more than 1,200,000 clones; approximately 98.5% occur once, and the top ten carry approximately 0.4%. Sample: naive CD4+ T cells sorted from blood. Indicated subset: CD45RA+ positively selected. The receptors were sampled from a man aged 25 to 40 in good health.

The chain uses TRBV9 and TRBJ2-7; TRBD1 agrees at 10 bases. The trim removed 3 bases at V and 4 bases at J, leaving 4 bases unmatched. Germline assignment: CDR1 SGDLS and CDR2 YYNGEE. The CDR3 contains 14 residues. As DNA, the CDR3 is TGTGCCAGCAGCGGGACAGGGGGATTTTACGAGCAGTACTTC. Translated: CASSGTGGFYEQYF.

The rearrangement joins TRBV28 to TRBJ1-4, with unresolved D. Trimming removed 4 bases from V and 2 bases from J, with 8 bases in between. Germline CDR1 is MDHEN and CDR2 is SYDVKM. CDR3 length: 14 amino acids. The CDR3 loop is CASSSPRTNEKLFF. The CDR3 nucleotides are TGTGCCAGCAGTTCTCCCAGGACTAATGAAAAACTGTTTTTT.

This clone is a singleton in its sample. The chain couples TRBV4-1 to TRBJ2-7; TRBD1 agrees at 9 bases. Germline-derived CDR1 and CDR2 are MGHRA and YSYEKL. V trimming: 6 bases; J trimming: 5 bases; junction bases outside the gene matches: 11. The CDR3 is made up of 15 amino acids. The CDR3 reads CASSRPGTGRNEQYF. The CDR3 region has the DNA TGCGCCAGCAGTCGCCCAGGGACAGGGCGCAACGAGCAGTACTTC.

The chain has TRBV18 and TRBJ1-2; unclear D gene. Germline V gene sequence: CDR1 KGHSH, CDR2 LQKENI. The CDR3 totals 14 residues. Trimming removed 6 bases at V and 0 bases at J, with 11 bases between. CDR3 loop: CASSPVTANYGYTF. For the CDR3, the DNA is TGTGCCAGCTCTCCCGTTACAGCTAACTATGGCTACACCTTC.

The rearrangement links TRBV5-4 to TRBJ2-5, with a weak D call TRBD2 (6 bases). The length of the CDR3 is 16 residues. The V end lost 2 bases, the J end lost 7 bases, and 21 bases lay between the germline ends. The germline gives CDR1 SGHNT, CDR2 YYREEE (reference sequence). CDR3 sequence (DNA): TGTGCCAGCAGCTTAACATCGGGACTCCGGGTTAGGACCCAGTACTTC. Its protein product is CASSLTSGLRVRTQYF. Full variable domain (remainder filled in from reference TRBV5-4 and TRBJ2-5): ETGVTQSPTHLIKTRGQQVTLRCSSQSGHNTVSWYQQALGQGPQFIFQYYREEENGRGNFPPRFSGLQFPNYSSELNVNALELDDSALYLCASSLTSGLRVRTQYFGPGTRLLVL.

This clone was picked up one time. V is TRBV5-1 and J is TRBJ2-3, with no clear D. With 4 bases removed from V and 2 bases from J, the gap between germline ends came to 17 bases. Germline-derived CDR1 and CDR2 are SGHRS and YFSETQ. The CDR3 totals 16 residues. The DNA for the CDR3 is TGCGCCAGCAGCCCCTCCCCGGGCGGTAACACAGATACGCAGTATTTT. It specifies CASSPSPGGNTDTQYF. Supplemented by reference TRBV5-1 and TRBJ2-3, the full variable domain reads KAGVTQTPRYLIKTRGQQVTLSCSPISGHRSVSWYQQTPGQGLQFLFEYFSETQRNKGNFPGRFSGRQFSNSRSEMNVSTLELGDSALYLCASSPSPGGNTDTQYFGPGTRLTVL.

This chain connects TRBV28 to TRBJ2-7; D gene uncertain. Germline loops: CDR1 MDHEN, CDR2 SYDVKM. This CDR3 comprises 14 residues. V shed 8 bases and J shed 2 bases, with 16 bases lying between them. The CDR3 bases are TGTGCCAGCGCCTTGGGGAATACCCCCTACGAGCAGTACTTC. It translates to CASALGNTPYEQYF.

J is TRBJ2-5 and V is TRBV28; 9 positions match TRBD1. The CDR3 contains 16 residues. CDR1 and CDR2 (germline): MDHEN, SYDVKM. The J segment lost 5 bases and the V segment lost 5 bases, leaving 12 bases of the junction unmatched. The CDR3 region is CASSLVQGALAETQYF. CDR3 in DNA: TGTGCCAGCAGTCTCGTACAGGGGGCCCTGGCCGAGACCCAGTACTTC. Drawing the rest from reference TRBV28 and TRBJ2-5, the complete variable domain is DVKVTQSSRYLVKRTGEKVFLECVQDMDHENMFWYRQDPGLGLRLIYFSYDVKMKEKGDIPEGYSVSREKKERFSLILESASTNQTSMYLCASSLVQGALAETQYFGPGTRLLVL.

J is TRBJ2-2 and V is TRBV7-7, with 8 bases that match TRBD2. Unmatched junction bases numbered 6, after V lost 5 bases and J lost 4 bases. Germline V CDR1 and CDR2: SSHAT, FNYEAQ (reference sequence). CDR3 length equals 15 residues. The CDR3 is CASSLGAGGTGELFF. The CDR3 DNA reads TGTGCCAGCAGCCTAGGGGCGGGGGGCACCGGGGAGCTGTTTTTT. The variable domain in full, with the rest retrieved from reference TRBV7-7 and TRBJ2-2, is GAGVSQSPRYKVTKRGQDVTLRCDPISSHATLYWYQQALGQGPEFLTYFNYEAQPDKSGLPSDRFSAERPEGSISTLTIQRTEQRDSAMYRCASSLGAGGTGELFFGEGSRLTVL.

V is TRBV19 and J is TRBJ2-7; the D gene could be TRBD1 or TRBD2 (5 bases each). Per germline, CDR1 LNHDA and CDR2 SQIVND (reference sequence). V lost 1 base to trimming and J lost 3 bases, with 13 bases between them. The CDR3 totals 15 residues. The CDR3 spells CASSIGAGTNYEQYF. Here the CDR3 DNA reads TGTGCCAGTAGTATAGGCGCCGGGACCAACTACGAGCAGTACTTC. Complete variable domain (other parts from reference TRBV19 and TRBJ2-7): DGGITQSPKYLFRKEGQNVTLSCEQNLNHDAMYWYRQDPGQGLRLIYYSQIVNDFQKGDIAEGYSVSREKKESFPLTVTSAQKNPTAFYLCASSIGAGTNYEQYFGPGTRLTVT.

This chain connects TRBV7-9 to TRBJ2-5; the match to TRBD1 covers 9 bases. The trim removed 5 bases at V and 5 bases at J, leaving 9 bases unmatched. The CDR3 is 15 amino acids. Germline loops: CDR1 SEHNR, CDR2 FQNEAQ (reference sequence). The chain's CDR3 is CASSNKTGGTETQYF. The CDR3 DNA is TGTGCCAGCAGCAATAAAACAGGGGGCACGGAGACCCAGTACTTC.

This chain uses TRBV7-2 with TRBJ2-7; D is tentatively TRBD1 or TRBD2 (7 bases each). Germline CDR1 is SGHTA and CDR2 is FQGNSA. Trimming cost V 5 bases and J 5 bases, with 16 bases left between them. This CDR3 region has 14 residues. In DNA form, the CDR3 reads TGTGCCAGCAGCCCTGGGAGGGGGCGGGACGAGCAGTACTTC. Translated, it gives CASSPGRGRDEQYF. Full variable domain (outside the CDR3, taken from reference TRBV7-2 and TRBJ2-7): GAGVSQSPSNKVTEKGKDVELRCDPISGHTALYWYRQSLGQGLEFLIYFQGNSAPDKSGLPSDRFSAERTGGSVSTLTIQRTQQEDSAVYLCASSPGRGRDEQYFGPGTRLTVT.

The rearrangement links TRBV7-9 to TRBJ1-4; the match to TRBD1 covers 9 bases. V was pared by 4 bases and J by 4 bases, with 4 bases of the junction left unmatched. Germline V gene data show CDR1 as SEHNR and CDR2 as FQNEAQ (reference sequence). CDR3 length: 15 amino acids. CDR3 amino acids: CASSSWTGDNEKLFF. The DNA of the CDR3 is TGTGCCAGCAGCTCCTGGACAGGGGATAATGAAAAACTGTTTTTT. Full variable domain (missing parts from reference TRBV7-9 and TRBJ1-4): DTGVSQNPRHKITKRGQNVTFRCDPISEHNRLYWYRQTLGQGPEFLTYFQNEAQLEKSRLLSDRFSAERPKGSFSTLEIQRTEQGDSAMYLCASSSWTGDNEKLFFGSGTQLSVL.

This chain joins TRBV6-1 and TRBJ2-1; no clear D. The CDR3 totals 16 residues. The V gene's germline CDR1 is MNHNS and CDR2 SASEGT. The germline V and J ends were trimmed by 4 bases and 4 bases, with 17 bases remaining between them. Here the CDR3 reads CASSAVRWGGYNEQFF. As DNA, the CDR3 is TGTGCCAGCAGTGCGGTTCGGTGGGGTGGATACAATGAGCAGTTCTTC.

V is TRBV7-9 and J is TRBJ1-4, with a tentative D call TRBD1 (6 bases). CDR1 is SEHNR and CDR2 is FQNEAQ in the germline V gene (reference sequence). This CDR3 region has 14 residues. V was cut by 4 bases and J by 8 bases, with 14 bases left in between. The CDR3 DNA reads TGTGCCAGCAGCTCACCCGAGGGGGGCGAAAAACTGTTTTTT. It is translated as CASSSPEGGEKLFF.

This clone appeared once. This chain joins TRBV10-1 and TRBJ2-1; TRBD1 matches at 7 bases. The ends lost 8 bases at V and 3 bases at J; junction bases unmatched: 10. Looked up from germline, CDR1 is WNHNN and CDR2 is SYGVQD (reference sequence). The CDR3 has 15 amino acids. CDR3 DNA: TGCGCCAGCCCTCGCCGGGACAGCCACTACAATGAGCAGTTCTTC. Translated, it gives CASPRRDSHYNEQFF.

This clone was counted a single time. The genes are TRBV15 and TRBJ2-5, with TRBD1 matching 7 bases. The CDR3 is 15 amino acids. V shed 5 bases and J 3 bases; nucleotides not matched to a gene: 9. Germline V gives CDR1 LNHNV, CDR2 YYDKDF (reference sequence). The CDR3 bases are TGTGCCACCAGCGCACAAGACAGGGCGAAAGAGACCCAGTACTTC. Translated, it gives CATSAQDRAKETQYF.

The chain recombines TRBV30 with TRBJ1-3; D is possibly TRBD1 (5 bases). The CDR3 runs to 14 residues. The V and J ends lost 3 bases and 3 bases respectively, with 12 bases between them. Germline values: CDR1 GTSNPN, CDR2 SVGIG (reference sequence). CDR3 residues: CAWSGADLGNTIYF. CDR3 in DNA: TGTGCCTGGAGCGGGGCGGACCTTGGAAACACCATATATTTT.

On this clone itself: The same CDR3 is also encoded by other DNA sequences in this sample. The chain carries TRBV5-1 and TRBJ2-3; no firm D call. The germline CDR1 and CDR2 sequences are SGHRS and YFSETQ. The CDR3 contains 12 residues. V dropped 4 bases and J dropped 3 bases, with 6 bases sitting between them. CDR3 in DNA: TGCGCCAGCAGCACGTCAACAGATACGCAGTATTTT. Protein: CASSTSTDTQYF.

This clone appeared a single time. This sequence joins TRBV2 and TRBJ2-1; 11 bases fit TRBD2. The trim removed 6 bases at V and 5 bases at J, leaving 9 bases unmatched. The CDR3 runs to 16 residues. Germline V lookup: CDR1 SNHLY, CDR2 FYNNEI. As DNA, the CDR3 is TGTGCCAGCAGGGCCCTAGCGGGAGGAACCCACAATGAGCAGTTCTTC. As protein: CASRALAGGTHNEQFF.

V and J are TRBV15 and TRBJ2-5; D unclear. Between the trimmed V and J ends, which lost 1 base and 5 bases, there was a span of 14 bases. This CDR3 contains 15 residues. The germline gives CDR1 LNHNV, CDR2 YYDKDF (reference sequence). The CDR3 reads CATSRVSAMGETQYF. Here the CDR3 DNA reads TGTGCCACCAGCAGAGTTAGTGCTATGGGGGAGACCCAGTACTTC.

CDR3 loop: CAWSVFSSGARGTEAFF. CDR3 nucleotide sequence: TGTGCCTGGAGTGTATTCAGTTCGGGGGCTCGCGGTACTGAAGCTTTCTTT. The chain uses TRBV30 and TRBJ1-1, with a weak D call TRBD1 (6 bases). Germline V gene sequence: CDR1 GTSNPN, CDR2 SVGIG (reference sequence). V dropped 0 bases and J dropped 5 bases, with 22 bases sitting between them. There are 17 residues in the CDR3.